The clone carrying this TCR beta chain has more than one count but fewer than ten. Its antigen is still unknown. Uncontrolled infection, other autoimmune disease, pregnancy or lactation barred patients from enrollment. Diagnoses were established using clinical symptoms, serum thyroxine and TRAb, thyroid ultrasound and orbital computed tomography. The data are from a study of T cells in Graves' hyperthyroidism and ophthalmopathy. Whole-study findings and limits: Blood also carried most thyroid clonotypes expanded above 0.001. The model foresaw ophthalmopathy a median 6.5 months prior to onset.

The CDR3 regions of TCR beta were amplified from RNA transcripts. TCR CDR3 underwent first-round RT-PCR with the HTBI primer set. MiXCR, run by TCRdb on the multiplex PCR reads, gives a single entry per CDR3 protein. Seen here are more than 500,000 distinct CDR3 sequences, about 45% observed once, and the top ten hold about two fifths. The CDR3 has 12 amino acids. V was clipped by 5 bases and J by 8 bases, with 12 bases between them. Germline CDR1 reads SNHLY; CDR2 reads FYNNEI. The TCR sequence derives from an adult woman with Graves' disease, either hyperthyroidism or ophthalmopathy (not recorded which). This chain links TRBV2 with TRBJ1-2; D ambiguous. The sequenced sample consisted of peripheral blood or thyroid tissue (not recorded which). The CDR3 region has the DNA TGTGCCAGCAGTCTCTCTTCTGTCGGCTACACCTTC. The encoded protein is CASSLSSVGYTF.